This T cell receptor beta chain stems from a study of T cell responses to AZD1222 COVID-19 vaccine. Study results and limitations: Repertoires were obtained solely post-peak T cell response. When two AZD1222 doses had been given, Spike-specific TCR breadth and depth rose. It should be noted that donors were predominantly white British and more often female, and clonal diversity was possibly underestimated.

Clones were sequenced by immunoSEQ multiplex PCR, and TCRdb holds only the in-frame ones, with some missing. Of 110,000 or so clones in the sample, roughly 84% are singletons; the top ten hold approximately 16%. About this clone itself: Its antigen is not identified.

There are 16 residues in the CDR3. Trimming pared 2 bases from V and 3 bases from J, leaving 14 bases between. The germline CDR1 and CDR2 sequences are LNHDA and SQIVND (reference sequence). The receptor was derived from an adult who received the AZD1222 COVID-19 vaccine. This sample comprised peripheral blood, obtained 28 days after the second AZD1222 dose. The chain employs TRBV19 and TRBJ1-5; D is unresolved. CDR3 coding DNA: TGTGCCAGTAGTATATATGGAGACATACCCAATCAGCCCCAGCATTTT. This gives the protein CASSIYGDIPNQPQHF.